What follows are 9 T cell receptor beta chains derived from one specimen sequenced in a study of T cell clusters in autoimmune cytopenias. One tube held mixed TRB-A and TRB-B primer pools for touch-down PCR. TCRdb reprocessed the multiplex PCR reads and reports one entry per CDR3 protein, with no DNA. The sample totals over 7,000 distinct CDR3 sequences; its top ten clones hold 20% to 25%. TRB amplification used approximately 250 ng of peripheral blood genomic DNA. Specimen: peripheral blood. All receptors come from a human donor with an autoimmune cytopenia or autoimmune hepatitis (not recorded which).

The V and J genes are TRBV7-6 and TRBJ2-4; the D call from TCRdb, TRBD2, cannot be confirmed without DNA. CDR3 length: 18 amino acids. Germline lookup yields CDR1 SGHVS and CDR2 FNYEAQ. The CDR3 here is CASSLGPLAGLAKNIQYF. Full variable domain (rest looked up from reference TRBV7-6 and TRBJ2-4): GAGVSQSPRYKVTKRGQDVALRCDPISGHVSLYWYRQALGQGPEFLTYFNYEAQQDKSGLPNDRFSAERPEGSISTLTIQRTEQRDSAMYRCASSLGPLAGLAKNIQYFGAGTRLSVL.

In terms of frequency, this clonotype is medium-sized (0.01 to 0.1%). The V call is TRBV30, the J call TRBJ1-6; TCRdb gives TRBD1 as the D gene, but with no DNA this cannot be confirmed. Germline CDR1 is GTSNPN and CDR2 is SVGIG (reference sequence). This CDR3 contains 13 residues. The CDR3 reads CAGDRDQNSPLHF.

This chain uses TRBV5-1 with TRBJ2-2; no DNA is available, so the TRBD1 call from TCRdb remains unchecked. Per the germline V gene, CDR1 is SGHRS and CDR2 is YFSETQ. The CDR3 loop spans 15 amino acids. The CDR3 spells CASSHGQGNTGELFF.

This clonotype shows up as medium-sized by frequency. This CDR3 reads CAWNWGTLKGQYF. The V call is TRBV30, the J call TRBJ2-7; TCRdb's D call, TRBD2, is unchecked because there is no DNA. The CDR3 totals 13 residues. In germline, CDR1 is GTSNPN, CDR2 SVGIG (reference sequence).

CDR3 sequence: CASSLQGAQGYTF. The V and J genes are TRBV12-3 or TRBV12-4 and TRBJ1-2; TCRdb gives TRBD1 as the D gene, but with no DNA this cannot be confirmed. CDR3 length equals 13 residues.

This clonotype is called medium-sized based on its frequency. This chain uses TRBV27 with TRBJ2-3; TCRdb gives TRBD1 as the D gene, but with no DNA this cannot be confirmed. The CDR3 extends over 17 amino acids. The germline gives CDR1 MNHEY, CDR2 SMNVEV (reference sequence). This CDR3 reads CASRSIVAGQGKNTQYF.

The CDR3: CASSSDRFDYTF. The rearrangement uses TRBV27 and TRBJ1-2; without DNA, the TCRdb call of TRBD1 cannot be checked. CDR1 is MNHEY and CDR2 is SMNVEV in the germline V gene (reference sequence). This CDR3 comprises 12 residues.

This sequence joins TRBV5-1 and TRBJ1-2; TCRdb gives TRBD1 as the D gene, but with no DNA this cannot be confirmed. Germline CDR1 and CDR2: SGHRS and YFSETQ. There are 14 residues in the CDR3. The CDR3 loop reads CASSFTGTNYGYTF. The whole variable domain, filled in from reference TRBV5-1 and TRBJ1-2, reads KAGVTQTPRYLIKTRGQQVTLSCSPISGHRSVSWYQQTPGQGLQFLFEYFSETQRNKGNFPGRFSGRQFSNSRSEMNVSTLELGDSALYLCASSFTGTNYGYTFGSGTRLTVV.

This chain links TRBV7-9 with TRBJ2-5; TCRdb returns TRBD1, unconfirmable since there is no DNA. This CDR3 is 18 amino acids long. Germline V CDR1 and CDR2: SEHNR, FQNEAQ (reference sequence). The CDR3 here is CASSLAASGTGRLETQYF.